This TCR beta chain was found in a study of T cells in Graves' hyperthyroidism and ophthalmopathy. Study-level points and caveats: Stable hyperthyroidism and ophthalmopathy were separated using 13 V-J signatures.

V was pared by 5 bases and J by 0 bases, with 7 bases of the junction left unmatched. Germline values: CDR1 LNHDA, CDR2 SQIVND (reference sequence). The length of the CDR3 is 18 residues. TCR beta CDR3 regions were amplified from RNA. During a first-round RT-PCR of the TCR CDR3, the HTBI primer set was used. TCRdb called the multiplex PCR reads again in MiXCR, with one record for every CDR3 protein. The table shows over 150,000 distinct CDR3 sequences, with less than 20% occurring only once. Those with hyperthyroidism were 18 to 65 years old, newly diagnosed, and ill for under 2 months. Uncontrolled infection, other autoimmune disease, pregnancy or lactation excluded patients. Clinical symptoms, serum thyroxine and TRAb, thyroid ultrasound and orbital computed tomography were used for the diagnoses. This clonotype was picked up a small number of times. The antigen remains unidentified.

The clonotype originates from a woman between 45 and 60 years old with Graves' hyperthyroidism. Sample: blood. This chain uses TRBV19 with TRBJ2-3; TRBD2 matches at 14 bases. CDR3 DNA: TGTGCCAGTAGTCCATCGGGACTAGCGGGAGTGAGCACAGATACGCAGTATTTT. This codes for CASSPSGLAGVSTDTQYF.